This T cell receptor (beta chain) was sequenced for a study of CD4 T cells in relation to SARS-CoV-2 and coronaviruses. Notes on the study in general: The assay detects memory recall responses, not culture-primed primary responses. About 65% of donors had memory CD4+ clonotypes crossrecognizing SARS-CoV-2 and common cold coronavirus spike.

Uncultured naive and memory CD4+ T cells supplied DNA for deep TCR-beta sequencing. Sequencing used immunoSEQ multiplex PCR; TCRdb keeps in-frame clones, though not all of them. The table has some 69,000 clones, approximately 94% seen once. Comments on this clone: Its antigen is unknown.

Germline lookup yields CDR1 SGHRS and CDR2 YFSETQ. The CDR3 totals 13 residues. Between the trimmed V and J ends, which lost 4 bases and 5 bases, there was a span of 10 bases. The unexposed donors gave CD4+ T cells in about 2011-2018, prior to COVID-19. Material: naive CD4+ T cells from PBMCs. As to subset: naive CD4+ T cells isolated by negative enrichment. The receptor was derived from a human donor in good health. V usage is TRBV5-1 and J usage is TRBJ1-5; perhaps TRBD1 as D (5 bases). CDR3 protein: CASSPTGDQPQHF. The CDR3 nucleotides read TGCGCCAGCAGCCCCACAGGAGATCAGCCCCAGCATTTT.